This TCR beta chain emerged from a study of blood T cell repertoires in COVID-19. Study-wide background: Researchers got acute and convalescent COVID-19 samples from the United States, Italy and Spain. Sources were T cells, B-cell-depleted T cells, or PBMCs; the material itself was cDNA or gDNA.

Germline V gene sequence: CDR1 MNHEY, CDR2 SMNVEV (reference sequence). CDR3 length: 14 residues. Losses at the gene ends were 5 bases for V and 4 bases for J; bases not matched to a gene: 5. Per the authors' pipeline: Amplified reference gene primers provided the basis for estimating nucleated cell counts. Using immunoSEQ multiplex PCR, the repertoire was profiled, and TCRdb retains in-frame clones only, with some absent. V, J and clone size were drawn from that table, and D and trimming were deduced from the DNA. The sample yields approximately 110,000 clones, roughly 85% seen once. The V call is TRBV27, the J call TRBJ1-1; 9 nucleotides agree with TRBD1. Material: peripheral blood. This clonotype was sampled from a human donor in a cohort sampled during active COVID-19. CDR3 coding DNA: TGTGCCAGCAGTATAGGACAGGGGAGCACTGAAGCTTTCTTT. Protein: CASSIGQGSTEAFF.